The present entry profiles one T cell receptor (beta chain) with its context. What it binds is unknown. Researchers amplified the TCR beta CDR3 regions from RNA transcripts. HTBI primers were the set used in a first-round RT-PCR of the TCR CDR3. TCRdb re-derived calls from the multiplex PCR reads in MiXCR, one entry per CDR3 protein. The sample includes approximately 710,000 distinct CDR3 sequences, approximately 15% of them seen just once. The data originate from a study of T cells in Graves' hyperthyroidism and ophthalmopathy. Overall study results and limits: Peripheral blood also featured most of the thyroid clonotypes expanded above 0.001.

CDR1 MNHEY and CDR2 SMNVEV come from the germline V gene (reference sequence). The CDR3 sequence is 14 residues long. Trimming took off 5 bases at V and 8 bases at J, with 15 bases between the two ends. V and J are TRBV27 and TRBJ1-4; unclear D gene. The TCR originated in a man aged 45-60 years with Graves' hyperthyroidism. The sample comprised blood. CDR3 sequence (DNA): TGTGCCAGCAGTCCGAGGACGGCCTCCGAAAAACTGTTTTTT. The encoded protein is CASSPRTASEKLFF.